Each of the 18 T cell receptor beta chains below was sequenced from the same sample in a study of response to subunit inactivated influenza vaccine. TCRdb recomputed calls from the RT-PCR reads with MiXCR, one row per CDR3 protein. The table has over 800,000 distinct CDR3 sequences, 21% seen once; the top ten hold about a tenth. Sequenced material: PBMCs from blood, taken more than 4 days after vaccination. The source is a man over 45 who received an inactivated influenza vaccine.

At least ten counts were recorded for this clonotype. This rearrangement joins TRBV7-8 to TRBJ2-7; D unresolved. Germline V gives CDR1 SGHVS, CDR2 FQNEAQ. The CDR3 runs 14 residues. V lost 1 base to trimming and J lost 2 bases, with 9 bases between them. CDR3 DNA sequence: TGTGCCAGCAGCTTAGGAACAGCCGCCTACGAGCAGTACTTC. It yields the protein CASSLGTAAYEQYF.

This sequence joins TRBV28 and TRBJ2-5; 7 bases agree with TRBD1. J was trimmed by 3 bases and V by 10 bases; bases with no gene match: 14. CDR3 length: 15 amino acids. The germline gives CDR1 MDHEN, CDR2 SYDVKM. The CDR3 DNA is TGTGCCATCCTCAAGGGGGCGGGTGACAAAGAGACCCAGTACTTC. It is translated as CAILKGAGDKETQYF.

CDR3 DNA: TGTGCCAGCAGCCAAGATCATACCATCCCGGGCAATGAGCAGTTCTTC. This sequence encodes CASSQDHTIPGNEQFF. The chain couples TRBV4-2 to TRBJ2-1; unclear D gene. The ends were cut back, 0 bases at V and 6 bases at J, with 15 bases in the middle. This CDR3 is built from 16 residues. Germline values: CDR1 LGHNA, CDR2 YNFKEQ.

The rearrangement uses TRBV10-3 and TRBJ2-1; 8 positions agree with TRBD2. The V gene's germline CDR1 is ENHRY and CDR2 SYGVKD. The CDR3 length is 16 residues. The V gene end was trimmed by 1 base and the J gene end by 5 bases; junction bases not matched to a gene: 7. The CDR3 bases are TGTGCCATCAGTGAGTTGATTAGCGGGAAGAACAATGAGCAGTTCTTC. Translating it yields CAISELISGKNNEQFF.

V gene TRBV18 combines with J gene TRBJ2-5, with D possibly TRBD1 on 6 matching bases. This CDR3 comprises 14 residues. Trimming pared 1 base from V and 4 bases from J, leaving 10 bases between. Germline values: CDR1 KGHSH, CDR2 LQKENI. CDR3 region: CASSPRVRGETQYF. The CDR3 nucleotides are TGTGCCAGCTCACCACGCGTCAGGGGAGAGACCCAGTACTTC.

The rearrangement joins TRBV6-2 or TRBV6-3 to TRBJ2-2; D call uncertain. Trimming shortened V by 1 base and J by 1 base, and 7 bases separated the two germline ends. This CDR3 comprises 15 residues. Germline V gene lookup returns CDR1 MNHEY and CDR2 SVGEGT. The CDR3 DNA reads TGTGCCAGCAGTTACTTCGACGGGAACACCGGGGAGCTGTTTTTT. This gives the protein CASSYFDGNTGELFF.

This clonotype was observed many times. The chain uses TRBV20-1 and TRBJ2-6, with a possible D match to TRBD2 (5 bases). The germline V gene encodes CDR1 DFQATT and CDR2 SNEGSKA (reference sequence). V was trimmed by 6 bases and J by 0 bases, leaving 9 bases between them. There are 14 residues in the CDR3. The CDR3 DNA reads as TGCAGTGCAGCGGAGAGCTCTGGGGCCAACGTCCTGACTTTC. Translation gives CSAAESSGANVLTF.

This clonotype occurred a few times. This chain connects TRBV5-6 to TRBJ2-3; 10 bases map to TRBD2. Trimming cost V 4 bases and J 0 bases; bases outside gene matches: 17. CDR1 is SGHDT, CDR2 YYEEEE, per germline. The CDR3 consists of 20 residues. The CDR3 here is CASSRFGASGGPYSTDTQYF. CDR3 sequence (DNA): TGTGCCAGCAGCCGATTCGGGGCTAGCGGGGGACCTTATAGCACAGATACGCAGTATTTT.

The J gene is TRBJ2-7, the V gene TRBV20-1; 8 bases are shared with TRBD1. Looked up from germline, CDR1 is DFQATT and CDR2 is SNEGSKA (reference sequence). V shed 3 bases and J 4 bases; nucleotides not matched to a gene: 11. This CDR3 spans 15 amino acids. CDR3 amino acids: CSARRFPTGGYEQYF. The CDR3 DNA reads as TGCAGTGCTAGGAGATTCCCTACAGGGGGGTACGAGCAGTACTTC.

The chain joins TRBV7-2 to TRBJ2-1; TRBD2 agrees at 10 bases. Germline V gives CDR1 SGHTA, CDR2 FQGNSA. The CDR3 runs 16 residues. The junction had 5 bases not matched to a gene; V was cut back by 6 bases and J by 0 bases. CDR3 DNA: TGTGCCAGCAGTCGAGCGGGGGGGAGCTCCTACAATGAGCAGTTCTTC. This sequence encodes CASSRAGGSSYNEQFF.

The rearrangement joins TRBV2 to TRBJ2-3, with 10 positions matching TRBD1. The J segment lost 13 bases and the V segment lost 6 bases, leaving 7 bases of the junction unmatched. The length of the CDR3 is 12 residues. Germline CDR1 SNHLY, CDR2 FYNNEI. The CDR3 coding sequence is TGTGCCAGCAGCTCGACAGGGGGCCTCGAGTATTTT. Translating it yields CASSSTGGLEYF.

The J gene is TRBJ2-1, the V gene TRBV18, with 8 bases matching TRBD2. Germline lookup yields CDR1 KGHSH and CDR2 LQKENI. J gave up 2 bases and V 6 bases, and 12 bases lay outside the gene matches. The CDR3 contains 17 residues. CDR3 protein: CASSPFLAGTAYNEQFF. The CDR3 DNA reads as TGTGCCAGCTCGCCCTTTTTAGCGGGGACTGCCTACAATGAGCAGTTCTTC.

This clonotype was counted many times. This sequence joins TRBV29-1 and TRBJ2-7; possibly TRBD1 for D (6 bases). The CDR3 loop spans 13 amino acids. V gave up 7 bases and J gave up 7 bases, with 20 bases separating them. The germline gives CDR1 SQVTM, CDR2 ANQGSEA. CDR3 sequence: CSAGSTGRREQYF. The CDR3 DNA sequence: TGCAGCGCCGGATCAACAGGGCGGAGAGAGCAGTACTTC.

The gene calls are TRBV5-1 and TRBJ2-7, with D uncertain. V gave up 3 bases and J gave up 2 bases, with 12 bases separating them. The germline gives CDR1 SGHRS, CDR2 YFSETQ. This CDR3 is 14 amino acids long. The CDR3, as DNA: TGCGCCAGCAGCTCTTACTCCCTACCCTACGAGCAGTACTTC. Translation gives CASSSYSLPYEQYF.

This clonotype was recorded a few times. The chain recombines TRBV4-3 with TRBJ2-3; 9 bases are shared with TRBD2. The V gene's germline CDR1 is LGHNA and CDR2 YSLEER. The CDR3 length is 14 residues. With V trimmed by 4 bases and J by 12 bases, 11 bases remained unmatched. CDR3 nucleotides: TGCGCCAGCAGCCCGGGTGGTAGCGGGGGCCGTCAGTATTTT. Its translation: CASSPGGSGGRQYF.

The rearrangement joins TRBV9 to TRBJ2-2, with a possible D match to TRBD1 (6 bases). The germline CDR1 and CDR2 sequences are SGDLS and YYNGEE. Trimming stripped 5 bases from V and 2 bases from J, with 10 bases between. The CDR3 runs to 14 residues. The CDR3 bases are TGTGCCAGCAGGATGGGACAAAACACCGGGGAGCTGTTTTTT. Its translation is CASRMGQNTGELFF.

The gene calls are TRBV19 and TRBJ2-2, with D perhaps matching TRBD2 (6 bases). This CDR3 spans 14 amino acids. V lost 1 base and J 6 bases, leaving 9 bases between the germline ends. Germline V gene data show CDR1 as LNHDA and CDR2 as SQIVND (reference sequence). The CDR3 nucleotides read TGTGCCAGTAGTATAGGCGGGGTAGCCGGGGAGCTGTTTTTT. Its protein product is CASSIGGVAGELFF.

This clonotype was observed a handful of times. The chain has TRBV23-1 and TRBJ2-5; no clear D. TRBV23-1 is known as an ORF, though its function is uncertain. This CDR3 is built from 16 residues. Trimming removed 1 base at V and 4 bases at J, with 16 bases between. The CDR3, as DNA: TGCGCCAGCAGTCAATATCGCAGGAGTCGATCAGAGACCCAGTACTTC. It codes for CASSQYRRSRSETQYF.